The rows below give T cell receptor beta chains drawn from one sample of a study of T cell repertoires in cytomegalovirus infection. TCRdb redid the calling of the reads with MiXCR, one entry per CDR3 protein. The sample has roughly 630,000 distinct CDR3 sequences, roughly 26% seen once. The sequenced sample was CD8+ T cells from PBMCs. The receptors come from a human donor in good health (CMV status not recorded). Some clones in this sample may be carry-over from other donors' samples. Each CDR3 is given with its conserved first and last residue. The D gene is left open where the match is weak. The size entry is marked missing in some rows and otherwise reads once, few, many or a size class.

cdr3_length: 15; v_call: TRBV23-1; j_call: TRBJ2-5; clone_size: -; d_call: -; cdr3_aa: CASSPKPTRVETQYF; cdr3_nt: TGCGCCAGCAGTCCCAAGCCGACCAGGGTGGAGACCCAGTACTTC
cdr3_length: 14; v_call: TRBV29-1; j_call: TRBJ1-2; clone_size: -; d_call: TRBD1; cdr3_aa: CSVPQQGANYGYTF; cdr3_nt: TGCAGCGTTCCTCAGCAGGGGGCTAACTATGGCTACACCTTC
cdr3_length: 14; v_call: TRBV7-9; j_call: TRBJ2-2; clone_size: many; d_call: -; cdr3_aa: CASSLVGMAGELFF; cdr3_nt: TGTGCCAGCAGCTTAGTCGGCATGGCGGGGGAGCTGTTTTTT
cdr3_length: 15; v_call: TRBV6-5; j_call: TRBJ1-1; clone_size: many; d_call: -; cdr3_aa: CASSWGGGPDTEAFF; cdr3_nt: TGTGCCAGCAGTTGGGGTGGGGGGCCGGACACTGAAGCTTTCTTT
cdr3_length: 18; v_call: TRBV4-1; j_call: TRBJ1-1; clone_size: once; d_call: -; cdr3_aa: CASSQDPTQGHQNTEAFF; cdr3_nt: TGCGCCAGCAGCCAAGATCCAACCCAGGGACATCAGAACACTGAAGCTTTCTTT
cdr3_length: 13; v_call: TRBV6-2/TRBV6-3; j_call: TRBJ1-2; clone_size: many; d_call: -; cdr3_aa: CASSPGVRYGYTF; cdr3_nt: TGTGCCAGCAGTCCGGGAGTCCGCTATGGCTACACCTTC
cdr3_length: 15; v_call: TRBV7-9; j_call: TRBJ1-2; clone_size: -; d_call: -; cdr3_aa: CASSPPGIPNYGYTF; cdr3_nt: TGTGCCAGCAGCCCCCCAGGGATTCCTAACTATGGCTACACCTTC
cdr3_length: 14; v_call: TRBV7-7; j_call: TRBJ2-6; clone_size: many; d_call: -; cdr3_aa: CASSKSSGANVLTF; cdr3_nt: TGTGCTAGCAGCAAGAGCTCTGGGGCCAACGTCCTGACTTTC
cdr3_length: 13; v_call: TRBV2; j_call: TRBJ2-5; clone_size: few; d_call: -; cdr3_aa: CASSEKHQETQYF; cdr3_nt: TGTGCCAGCAGTGAAAAACATCAAGAGACCCAGTACTTC
cdr3_length: 15; v_call: TRBV12-3/TRBV12-4; j_call: TRBJ2-5; clone_size: few; d_call: TRBD1; cdr3_aa: CASSPWTGTGETQYF; cdr3_nt: TGTGCCAGCAGCCCATGGACAGGGACCGGGGAGACCCAGTACTTC
cdr3_length: 17; v_call: TRBV7-9; j_call: TRBJ1-1; clone_size: -; d_call: -; cdr3_aa: CASSLKGWGFMNTEAFF; cdr3_nt: TGTGCCAGCAGCTTAAAGGGGTGGGGATTCATGAACACTGAAGCTTTCTTT
cdr3_length: 15; v_call: TRBV28; j_call: TRBJ2-5; clone_size: few; d_call: -; cdr3_aa: CASSLYGRGGETQYF; cdr3_nt: TGTGCCAGCAGTTTATACGGCAGGGGCGGGGAGACCCAGTACTTC
cdr3_length: 15; v_call: TRBV4-3; j_call: TRBJ1-2; clone_size: -; d_call: -; cdr3_aa: CASSPSRGPSYGYTF; cdr3_nt: TGCGCCAGCAGCCCTTCCCGCGGTCCCTCCTATGGCTACACCTTC
cdr3_length: 12; v_call: TRBV28; j_call: TRBJ2-5; clone_size: many; d_call: -; cdr3_aa: CASSDPPGNQYF; cdr3_nt: TGTGCCAGCAGTGATCCACCCGGGAACCAGTACTTC
cdr3_length: 12; v_call: TRBV27; j_call: TRBJ1-1; clone_size: few; d_call: TRBD1; cdr3_aa: CASQKGATEAFF; cdr3_nt: TGTGCCAGCCAAAAGGGGGCTACTGAAGCTTTCTTT
cdr3_length: 18; v_call: TRBV5-6; j_call: TRBJ2-6; clone_size: many; d_call: TRBD1; cdr3_aa: CASSSRTGEVSGANVLTF; cdr3_nt: TGTGCCAGCAGCTCCCGGACAGGGGAGGTGTCTGGGGCCAACGTCCTGACTTTC
cdr3_length: 17; v_call: TRBV14; j_call: TRBJ2-1; clone_size: -; d_call: -; cdr3_aa: CASSQDLSPGTLRGQFF; cdr3_nt: TGTGCCAGCAGCCAAGATCTTAGTCCTGGGACCTTACGGGGGCAGTTCTTC
cdr3_length: 15; v_call: TRBV2; j_call: TRBJ2-2; clone_size: few; d_call: -; cdr3_aa: CASSEEGGPGGELFF; cdr3_nt: TGTGCCAGCAGTGAAGAGGGGGGGCCGGGCGGGGAGCTGTTTTTT
cdr3_length: 16; v_call: TRBV6-2/TRBV6-3; j_call: TRBJ2-1; clone_size: few; d_call: -; cdr3_aa: CASSYSVTTPHNEQFF; cdr3_nt: TGTGCCAGCAGTTACTCGGTGACTACTCCTCACAATGAGCAGTTCTTC
cdr3_length: 17; v_call: TRBV7-9; j_call: TRBJ1-6; clone_size: -; d_call: -; cdr3_aa: CASSQLDSSVVNSPLHF; cdr3_nt: TGTGCCAGCAGCCAACTGGACAGCAGCGTAGTGAATTCACCCCTCCACTTT
cdr3_length: 14; v_call: TRBV10-3; j_call: TRBJ2-5; clone_size: few; d_call: TRBD2; cdr3_aa: CAISEGTSQETQYF; cdr3_nt: TGTGCCATCAGTGAAGGGACTAGCCAAGAGACCCAGTACTTC
cdr3_length: 16; v_call: TRBV7-6; j_call: TRBJ2-1; clone_size: many; d_call: TRBD2; cdr3_aa: CASSPGLRKPYNEQFF; cdr3_nt: TGTGCCAGCAGCCCGGGACTACGAAAACCTTACAATGAGCAGTTCTTC
cdr3_length: 14; v_call: TRBV10-3; j_call: TRBJ1-4; clone_size: few; d_call: -; cdr3_aa: CAISEAATNEKLFF; cdr3_nt: TGTGCCATCAGTGAGGCAGCAACTAATGAAAAACTGTTTTTT
cdr3_length: 13; v_call: TRBV14; j_call: TRBJ1-1; clone_size: -; d_call: -; cdr3_aa: CASSWGWHTEVFF; cdr3_nt: TGTGCCAGCAGCTGGGGATGGCACACTGAAGTTTTCTTT
cdr3_length: 13; v_call: TRBV2; j_call: TRBJ2-5; clone_size: -; d_call: -; cdr3_aa: CASVWENQETQYF; cdr3_nt: TGTGCCAGCGTGTGGGAGAATCAAGAGACCCAGTACTTC
cdr3_length: 20; v_call: TRBV5-1; j_call: TRBJ2-6; clone_size: -; d_call: -; cdr3_aa: CASSLAGQATPSSGANVLTF; cdr3_nt: TGCGCCAGCAGCTTGGCCGGTCAGGCCACCCCCAGCTCTGGGGCCAACGTCCTGACTTTC
cdr3_length: 15; v_call: TRBV6-6; j_call: TRBJ2-2; clone_size: few; d_call: -; cdr3_aa: CASSYSPANTGELFF; cdr3_nt: TGTGCCAGCAGTTACTCGCCGGCGAACACCGGGGAGCTGTTTTTT
cdr3_length: 14; v_call: TRBV7-6; j_call: TRBJ2-3; clone_size: many; d_call: TRBD1; cdr3_aa: CASSPRTGEDTQYF; cdr3_nt: TGTGCCAGCAGCCCCCGGACAGGGGAAGATACGCAGTATTTT
cdr3_length: 14; v_call: TRBV19; j_call: TRBJ1-1; clone_size: few; d_call: -; cdr3_aa: CASSIVGGTTEAFF; cdr3_nt: TGTGCCAGTAGTATTGTCGGGGGGACTACTGAAGCTTTCTTT
cdr3_length: 12; v_call: TRBV7-9; j_call: TRBJ1-6; clone_size: -; d_call: -; cdr3_aa: CASSSPQFPLHF; cdr3_nt: TGTGCCAGCAGCTCCCCCCAATTCCCCCTCCACTTT
cdr3_length: 16; v_call: TRBV28; j_call: TRBJ2-1; clone_size: many; d_call: TRBD2; cdr3_aa: CASSSLAGSTYNEQFF; cdr3_nt: TGTGCCAGCAGTTCCTTAGCGGGGTCAACCTACAATGAGCAGTTCTTC
cdr3_length: 16; v_call: TRBV12-3/TRBV12-4; j_call: TRBJ1-5; clone_size: -; d_call: TRBD1; cdr3_aa: CASSSRDRYSNQPQHF; cdr3_nt: TGTGCCAGCAGCTCCCGGGACAGATATAGCAATCAGCCCCAGCATTTT
cdr3_length: 15; v_call: TRBV7-2; j_call: TRBJ2-2; clone_size: many; d_call: -; cdr3_aa: CASSFTIGGAGELFF; cdr3_nt: TGTGCCAGCAGCTTCACCATAGGGGGGGCCGGGGAGCTGTTTTTT
cdr3_length: 15; v_call: TRBV7-2; j_call: TRBJ1-2; clone_size: many; d_call: TRBD1; cdr3_aa: CASSLRRYRGQGYTF; cdr3_nt: TGTGCCAGCAGCCTTCGGCGGTACAGGGGGCAGGGATACACCTTC
cdr3_length: 17; v_call: TRBV7-9; j_call: TRBJ2-3; clone_size: many; d_call: TRBD1; cdr3_aa: CASSYPLETGSPDTQYF; cdr3_nt: TGTGCCAGCAGCTACCCCCTGGAGACAGGGAGTCCAGATACGCAGTATTTT
cdr3_length: 15; v_call: TRBV14; j_call: TRBJ2-5; clone_size: -; d_call: -; cdr3_aa: CASSQIADVWETQYF; cdr3_nt: TGTGCCAGCAGCCAAATCGCAGATGTGTGGGAGACCCAGTACTTC
cdr3_length: 15; v_call: TRBV6-1; j_call: TRBJ2-3; clone_size: many; d_call: -; cdr3_aa: CASSERPRVTDTQYF; cdr3_nt: TGTGCCAGCAGTGAACGTCCGAGGGTCACAGATACGCAGTATTTT